This TCR beta chain was recovered during a study of CD8+ T cells in alopecia areata. Study as a whole: Percentage of affected scalp area was the basis on which treated patients' severity was scored.

Treatment given: oral pan-JAK inhibitor, 5-10 mg twice daily. Sequencing relied on a cDNA template that was reverse transcribed from extracted RNA. TCRdb's copy holds only in-frame clones and misses some; the assay was immunoSEQ multiplex PCR. Among under 300,000 clones, about 60% were seen once, and the ten largest hold more than 0.85%. The germline gives CDR1 SEHNR, CDR2 FQNEAQ (reference sequence). The V gene lost 5 bases and the J gene lost 1 base, with 12 bases spanning the gap. This CDR3 comprises 15 residues. The source material was CD4+ T cells sorted from blood, sampled around week 53, from a patient treated with tofacitinib. The chain recombines TRBV7-9 with TRBJ1-5, with D perhaps TRBD1 (5 bases). This clonotype was sampled from a human donor with alopecia areata. CDR3 nucleotide sequence: TGTGCCAGCAGCCCCGGGGGTTTCAGCAATCAGCCCCAGCATTTT. Protein: CASSPGGFSNQPQHF.